Sequencing of this T cell receptor (beta chain) was carried out in a study of blood T cell repertoires in COVID-19. For the study at large: From T cells, B-cell-depleted T cells, or PBMCs came the material, which was cDNA or gDNA.

Authors' processing steps: For nucleated cells, counts were estimated from reference gene primer amplification. Profiled with immunoSEQ multiplex PCR; TCRdb holds only in-frame clones, not every one. V, J and clone size are those of that table, while D and trimming were read from the DNA. The sample lists about 190,000 clones; around 80% were seen once. Trimming left V 4 bases short and J 5 bases short, with 8 bases between. Germline loops: CDR1 LNHDA, CDR2 SQIVND (reference sequence). CDR3 length: 13 amino acids. The chain employs TRBV19 and TRBJ2-2; the D gene is possibly TRBD1 (5 bases). What was sequenced was peripheral blood. The TCR comes from a human donor in a cohort sampled during active COVID-19. CDR3 amino acids: CASSTRVTGELFF. The CDR3 DNA sequence: TGTGCCAGTAGTACCAGGGTGACCGGGGAGCTGTTTTTT.